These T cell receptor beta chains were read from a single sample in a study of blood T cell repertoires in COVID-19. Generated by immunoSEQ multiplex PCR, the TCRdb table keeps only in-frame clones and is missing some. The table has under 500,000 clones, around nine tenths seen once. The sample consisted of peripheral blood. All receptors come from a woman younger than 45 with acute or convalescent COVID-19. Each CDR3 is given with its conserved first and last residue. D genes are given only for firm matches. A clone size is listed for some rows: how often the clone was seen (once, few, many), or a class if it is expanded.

CASSMIPGTDYNEQFF TGTGCCAGCAGCATGATTCCGGGAACCGACTACAATGAGCAGTTCTTC TRBV7-2 . . TRBJ2-1
CASSQDGGKQFF TGCGCCAGCAGCCAAGATGGAGGGAAGCAGTTCTTC TRBV4-1 . . TRBJ2-1
CASKLAGVRTGELFF TGTGCCAGCAAATTGGCAGGGGTGCGGACCGGGGAGCTGTTTTTT TRBV2 . once TRBJ2-2
CASSLESSGANVLTF TGTGCCAGCAGTTTGGAGAGCTCTGGGGCCAACGTCCTGACTTTC TRBV28 . . TRBJ2-6
CASSLTGDQPQHF TGTGCCAGCAGTTTAACAGGCGATCAGCCCCAGCATTTT TRBV6-6 . . TRBJ1-5
CASQGNIQYF TGTGCCAGCCAGGGAAACATTCAGTACTTC TRBV6-5 . . TRBJ2-4
CAWSVMQATNEKLFF TGTGCCTGGAGTGTAATGCAGGCAACTAATGAAAAACTGTTTTTT TRBV30 . . TRBJ1-4
CSASRDRGHSNFPGELFF TGCAGTGCTAGTCGCGACAGGGGGCATTCGAACTTCCCCGGGGAGCTGTTTTTT TRBV20-1 TRBD1 . TRBJ2-2
CASSASGGLETQYF TGTGCCAGCAGTGCTTCGGGGGGGCTAGAGACCCAGTACTTC TRBV6-1 TRBD2 . TRBJ2-5
CASSPPGLAGGTQYF TGTGCCAGCAGTCCTCCGGGACTAGCGGGGGGGACCCAGTACTTC TRBV2 TRBD2 . TRBJ2-5
CASSSPPLGANYGYTF TGTGCCAGCAGTTCCCCCCCCCTAGGAGCTAACTATGGCTACACCTTC TRBV6-5 . . TRBJ1-2
CASSEANGQTYGYTF TGTGCCAGCAGTGAAGCAAATGGACAGACCTATGGCTACACCTTC TRBV6-1 . . TRBJ1-2
CASSEWLAGYNEQFF TGCGCCAGCAGTGAGTGGCTAGCGGGGTACAATGAGCAGTTCTTC TRBV10-2 TRBD2 . TRBJ2-1
CASSVPGQVDEQFF TGTGCCAGCAGCGTGCCGGGACAGGTCGATGAGCAGTTCTTC TRBV9 TRBD1 . TRBJ2-1
CASSFRGGYTEAFF TGTGCCAGCAGTTTTCGGGGGGGGTACACTGAAGCTTTCTTT TRBV27 . . TRBJ1-1
CASSRGLQETQYF TGTGCCAGCAGCCGGGGACTCCAAGAGACCCAGTACTTC TRBV3-1/TRBV3-2 . . TRBJ2-5
CATSDIAGTGTDTQYF TGTGCCACCAGTGACATTGCGGGTACAGGCACAGATACGCAGTATTTT TRBV24-1 . . TRBJ2-3
CASSQAGNHEQYF TGTGCCAGCAGCCAGGCAGGGAACCACGAGCAGTACTTC TRBV3-1/TRBV3-2 . . TRBJ2-7